The 22 T cell receptor beta chains reported below all come from one sample, sequenced in a study of shared clonotypes between healthy human individuals (TCRdb year 2020). Libraries were built with the immunoSEQ multiplex PCR assay. This is the immuneACCESS table as TCRdb keeps it, with only in-frame sequences that have V and J called. A part of the clones is gone; compared with another copy, unresolved V genes explain less than half, and the rest is unexplained. The sample contains 2 million to 2.5 million clones, 80% to 95% of them found a single time. Under 0.45% of the sample is held by the ten biggest clonotypes. Sample: naive CD4+ T cells from PBMCs. Per the publication, the cell subset or site label means: CD45RA+ positively selected. These receptors came from a man younger than 35 in good health. Some clones in this sample may be carry-over from other donors' samples.

The J gene is TRBJ2-5, the V gene TRBV7-2; 7 bases fit TRBD2. Trimming cost V 4 bases and J 3 bases; bases outside gene matches: 5. This CDR3 has 14 amino acids. Germline V lookup: CDR1 SGHTA, CDR2 FQGNSA. In DNA, the CDR3 is TGTGCCAGCAGCTCCCCGGGGGGAGAAGAGACCCAGTACTTC. It codes for CASSSPGGEETQYF.

V is TRBV28 and J is TRBJ1-4, with D possibly TRBD1 on 5 matching bases. V was shortened by 8 bases and J by 4 bases, with 17 bases between the two germline ends. Germline values: CDR1 MDHEN, CDR2 SYDVKM. CDR3 length: 15 amino acids. The CDR3 here is CASSGMGGLNEKLFF. CDR3 sequence (DNA): TGTGCCAGCTCCGGAATGGGGGGACTTAATGAAAAACTGTTTTTT.

The rearrangement joins TRBV2 to TRBJ2-3, with 13 bases identical to TRBD2. Germline-derived CDR1 and CDR2 are SNHLY and FYNNEI. The V gene end was trimmed by 4 bases and the J gene end by 2 bases; junction bases not matched to a gene: 6. CDR3 length: 17 residues. The CDR3 is CASSAPGLAGSTDTQYF. The CDR3 region has the DNA TGTGCCAGCAGTGCGCCGGGACTAGCGGGGTCCACAGATACGCAGTATTTT.

The CDR3 nucleotides read TGTGCCAGCAGCGGAAGGGCAGAGTCCTCCTACGAGCAGTACTTC. Translated, it gives CASSGRAESSYEQYF. The chain combines TRBV9 with TRBJ2-7; no clear D. V was pared by 3 bases and J by 0 bases, with 13 bases between. The V gene's germline CDR1 is SGDLS and CDR2 YYNGEE. The length of the CDR3 is 15 residues.

This chain connects TRBV30 to TRBJ2-1, with TRBD2 identical over 7 bases. Germline V gene lookup returns CDR1 GTSNPN and CDR2 SVGIG (reference sequence). V dropped 2 bases and J dropped 0; count of bases not matched to a gene: 7. This CDR3 region has 16 residues. CDR3 in amino acids: CAWSPWGGSSYNEQFF. In nucleotides, the CDR3 is TGTGCCTGGAGTCCCTGGGGGGGAAGCTCCTACAATGAGCAGTTCTTC. The variable domain in full, with the rest retrieved from reference TRBV30 and TRBJ2-1, is SQTIHQWPATLVQPVGSPLSLECTVEGTSNPNLYWYRQAAGRGLQLLFYSVGIGQISSEVPQNLSASRPQDRQFILSSKKLLLSDSGFYLCAWSPWGGSSYNEQFFGPGTRLTVL.

V and J are TRBV6-1 and TRBJ2-7; TRBD2 might be the D (6 bases). Per germline, CDR1 MNHNS and CDR2 SASEGT. Trimming took off 6 bases at V and 2 bases at J, with 11 bases between the two ends. CDR3 size: 13 residues. CDR3 nucleotide sequence: TGTGCCAGCAGGACCGGGAGCGCCTACGAGCAGTACTTC. Protein sequence: CASRTGSAYEQYF.

This chain connects TRBV5-4 to TRBJ2-1; no definite D call. CDR1 and CDR2 from the germline V gene are SGHNT and YYREEE (reference sequence). This CDR3 is built from 14 residues. V was pared by 1 base and J by 8 bases, with 13 bases between. The CDR3 reads CASSLSPPDHEQFF. DNA of the CDR3: TGTGCCAGCAGCTTGAGTCCGCCGGATCATGAGCAGTTCTTC.

The chain joins TRBV11-2 to TRBJ2-7, with a tentative D call TRBD1 (5 bases). Germline-derived CDR1 and CDR2 are SGHAT and FQNNGV. The V end was cut by 4 bases, the J end by 4 bases, with 23 bases between. The CDR3 is 17 amino acids. The chain's CDR3 is CASSSDSSTSKPYEQYF. In DNA, the CDR3 is TGTGCCAGCAGCTCCGACAGTTCTACGAGTAAGCCGTACGAGCAGTACTTC.

Only a few counts were recorded for this clone. The chain employs TRBV19 and TRBJ1-5; 8 nucleotides match TRBD1. CDR1 is LNHDA and CDR2 is SQIVND in the germline V gene (reference sequence). The V and J ends lost 8 bases and 6 bases, in that order; junction bases with no gene match: 6. The CDR3 consists of 13 residues. The CDR3 region is CASGRGPGQPQHF. The CDR3 DNA is TGTGCCAGTGGCAGGGGGCCGGGTCAGCCCCAGCATTTT.

The chain recombines TRBV7-3 with TRBJ2-3; the D gene is possibly TRBD2 (6 bases). This CDR3 comprises 14 residues. The ends were cut back, 2 bases at V and 7 bases at J, with 13 bases in the middle. Germline CDR1 and CDR2: SGHTA and FQGTGA. CDR3 DNA: TGTGCCAGCAGCTTAGATGGTCGGGGGAATACGCAGTATTTT. As protein: CASSLDGRGNTQYF.

This chain connects TRBV6-4 to TRBJ1-2; TRBD1 is a possible D gene (6 bases). The CDR3 runs to 12 residues. V gave up 6 bases and J gave up 8 bases, with 13 bases separating them. Germline V lookup: CDR1 MRHNA, CDR2 SNTAGT. The CDR3 reads CASSERGTGYTF. CDR3 nucleotides: TGTGCCAGCAGCGAGAGGGGGACCGGCTACACCTTC.

The chain has TRBV28 and TRBJ2-7, with D possibly matching TRBD1 (6 bases). V gave up 8 bases and J gave up 4 bases, with 9 bases separating them. The CDR3 spans 11 residues. From germline, CDR1 is MDHEN and CDR2 SYDVKM. The CDR3 coding sequence is TGTGCCAGCCGGGACACTTACGAGCAGTACTTC. Its protein is CASRDTYEQYF.

V and J are TRBV6-1 and TRBJ2-1; TRBD1 matches at 9 bases. With V trimmed by 4 bases and J by 5 bases, 6 bases remained unmatched. Germline V gene data show CDR1 as MNHNS and CDR2 as SASEGT. This CDR3 comprises 15 residues. The chain's CDR3 is CASSVRDRAHNEQFF. The CDR3, as DNA: TGTGCCAGCAGTGTCCGGGACAGGGCCCACAATGAGCAGTTCTTC.

The chain carries TRBV4-1 and TRBJ1-3; unclear D gene. The germline gives CDR1 MGHRA, CDR2 YSYEKL. The CDR3 runs to 15 residues. Between the trimmed V and J ends, which lost 0 bases and 3 bases, there was a span of 9 bases. The CDR3 spells CASSQDRNVGNTIYF. DNA for the CDR3: TGCGCCAGCAGCCAAGATAGGAACGTTGGAAACACCATATATTTT.

The sample holds one count of this clone. CDR3 in amino acids: CASSPDWGDTQYF. CDR3 coding DNA: TGCGCCAGCAGCCCGGACTGGGGGGATACGCAGTATTTT. The chain is built from TRBV5-1 and TRBJ2-3; the D call may be TRBD1 or TRBD2 (5 bases each). The CDR3 length is 13 residues. The germline V gene has CDR1 SGHRS and CDR2 YFSETQ. V was clipped by 4 bases and J by 6 bases, with 12 bases between them.

The gene calls are TRBV27 and TRBJ2-7; 11 bases align to TRBD2. With 2 bases clipped from V and 3 bases from J, the junction kept 9 bases outside the gene matches. Germline lookup yields CDR1 MNHEY and CDR2 SMNVEV (reference sequence). The CDR3 consists of 17 residues. The CDR3 region is CASSLKSLLAGDYEQYF. CDR3 DNA: TGTGCCAGCAGTTTAAAATCGTTACTAGCGGGAGACTACGAGCAGTACTTC.

A note on this clone: Other nucleotide sequences in the sample specify the same CDR3. The V call is TRBV7-9, the J call TRBJ2-1; D uncertain. Germline CDR1 reads SEHNR; CDR2 reads FQNEAQ (reference sequence). The V gene lost 0 bases and the J gene lost 4 bases, with 7 bases spanning the gap. The CDR3 runs to 14 residues. The DNA for the CDR3 is TGTGCCAGCAGCTTAGCGGGGTCGTACAATGAGCAGTTCTTC. Its translation is CASSLAGSYNEQFF.

This chain uses TRBV9 with TRBJ2-7, with 8 bases lining up with TRBD1. Germline CDR1 SGDLS, CDR2 YYNGEE. V shed 4 bases and J 5 bases; nucleotides not matched to a gene: 11. The CDR3 is 15 residues long. The CDR3, as DNA: TGTGCCAGCAGCTTTGGGACAGGAGGAGGCGACGAGCAGTACTTC. Protein sequence: CASSFGTGGGDEQYF.

The chain employs TRBV6-4 and TRBJ1-2; no reliable D call. Germline CDR1 is MRHNA and CDR2 is SNTAGT. Trimming left V 6 bases short and J 10 bases short, with 15 bases between. CDR3 length equals 12 residues. For the CDR3, the DNA is TGTGCCAGCAGCAAGGACGGAGGTATCTACACCTTC. It is translated as CASSKDGGIYTF.

The CDR3 region has the DNA TGTGCCAGCTCACCGATGACAGGGGAGGGCGAAAAACTGTTTTTT. Amino acid sequence: CASSPMTGEGEKLFF. This chain connects TRBV18 to TRBJ1-4, with 8 bases that match TRBD1. The CDR3 contains 15 residues. The ends lost 3 bases at V and 8 bases at J; junction bases unmatched: 8. Germline V gene lookup returns CDR1 KGHSH and CDR2 LQKENI.

The chain is built from TRBV7-2 and TRBJ2-1; D perhaps matches TRBD2 (6 bases). The CDR3 length is 14 residues. The ends were cut back, 4 bases at V and 4 bases at J, with 11 bases in the middle. Per the germline V gene, CDR1 is SGHTA and CDR2 is FQGNSA. CDR3 loop: CASSWPEGYNEQFF. The CDR3 DNA sequence: TGTGCCAGCAGCTGGCCGGAGGGGTACAATGAGCAGTTCTTC.

The V and J genes are TRBV18 and TRBJ1-1; 7 nucleotides agree with TRBD1. Trimming removed 8 bases from V and 7 bases from J; junction bases left unmatched: 13. This CDR3 region has 14 residues. Germline CDR1 reads KGHSH; CDR2 reads LQKENI. The CDR3 DNA reads as TGTGCCAGCCAAGGGGCGACAGGGCCGGGTGAAGCTTTCTTT. Translated: CASQGATGPGEAFF.